This T cell receptor (beta chain) was retrieved from a study of blood T cell repertoires in COVID-19. Study context: Both acute and convalescent COVID-19 samples were obtained from the United States, Italy and Spain. The cDNA or gDNA used as material had been derived from T cells, B-cell-depleted T cells, or PBMCs.

V lost 5 bases and J lost 6; bases outside the gene matches: 12. The V gene's germline CDR1 is SGHTA and CDR2 FQGTGA. The CDR3 spans 16 residues. Original processing notes: Quantification of nucleated cells was approximated via reference gene primer amplification. TCRdb keeps only in-frame clones here, not all; method: immunoSEQ multiplex PCR. That table is the source of V, J and clone size, and D and trimming were worked out from the DNA. This sample carries a few hundred thousand clones, 86% of them seen once, and the ten largest clones take 1.6%. This chain connects TRBV7-3 to TRBJ2-1; 8 nucleotides agree with TRBD1. The source material was peripheral blood. This TCR came from a woman aged 50 to 60 with acute or convalescent COVID-19. The CDR3 protein is CASSPLGTGIRNEQFF. The CDR3 region has the DNA TGTGCCAGCAGCCCCCTTGGGACAGGTATACGCAATGAGCAGTTCTTC.